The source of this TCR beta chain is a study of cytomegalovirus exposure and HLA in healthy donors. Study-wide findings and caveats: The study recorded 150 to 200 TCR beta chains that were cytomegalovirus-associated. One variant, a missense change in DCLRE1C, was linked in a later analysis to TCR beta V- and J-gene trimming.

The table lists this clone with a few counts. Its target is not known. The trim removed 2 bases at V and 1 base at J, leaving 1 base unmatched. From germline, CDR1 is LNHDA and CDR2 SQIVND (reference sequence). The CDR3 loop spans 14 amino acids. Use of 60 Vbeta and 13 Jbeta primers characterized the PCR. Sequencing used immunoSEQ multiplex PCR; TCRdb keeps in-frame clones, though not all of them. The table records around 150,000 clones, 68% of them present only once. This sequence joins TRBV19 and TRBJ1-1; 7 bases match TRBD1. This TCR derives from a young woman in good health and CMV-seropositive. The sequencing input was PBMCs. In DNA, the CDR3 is TGTGCCAGTAGTATAACAGGGGCGAACACTGAAGCTTTCTTT. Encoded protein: CASSITGANTEAFF.